One and the same sample provided the 17 T cell receptor beta chains below, sequenced in a study of shared clonotypes between healthy human individuals. Generated by immunoSEQ multiplex PCR, the TCRdb table keeps only in-frame clones and is missing some. The sample lists approximately 88,000 clones, roughly three quarters occurring once. The specimen was memory CD8+ T cells sorted from blood. Subset here: CD45RO+ cells pooled with CCR7-negative TemRA cells. The source is a man younger than 40 in good health.

The chain combines TRBV2 with TRBJ1-1; 8 bases are shared with TRBD1. Germline assignment: CDR1 SNHLY and CDR2 FYNNEI. The CDR3 covers 13 residues. The junction had 8 bases not matched to a gene; V was cut back by 7 bases and J by 7 bases. In DNA form, the CDR3 reads TGTGCCAGCACTACCAGGGACAGGCGTGAAGCTTTCTTT. Its protein product is CASTTRDRREAFF.

This sequence joins TRBV7-2 and TRBJ2-5; 10 bases are shared with TRBD2. The CDR3 is made up of 17 amino acids. Germline loops: CDR1 SGHTA, CDR2 FQGNSA. The trim removed 4 bases at V and 4 bases at J, leaving 12 bases unmatched. CDR3 coding DNA: TGTGCCAGCAGCTGGTCTAGCGGGAGTCACAATCCAGAGACCCAGTACTTC. It specifies CASSWSSGSHNPETQYF.

This clone was counted many times. V usage is TRBV19 and J usage is TRBJ2-7; 7 positions agree with TRBD1. Trimming removed 5 bases from V and 3 bases from J; junction bases left unmatched: 1. The CDR3 has 12 residues. Germline assignment: CDR1 LNHDA and CDR2 SQIVND (reference sequence). The CDR3 sequence: CASSDRDYEQYF. The CDR3 bases are TGTGCCAGTAGTGACAGGGACTACGAGCAGTACTTC.

V and J are TRBV2 and TRBJ1-2; 9 nucleotides match TRBD1. Trimming removed 8 bases from V and 6 bases from J; junction bases left unmatched: 7. This CDR3 region has 13 residues. Germline V gene sequence: CDR1 SNHLY, CDR2 FYNNEI. Here the CDR3 DNA reads TGTGCCAGCCAACCCGGGACAGGGAATGGCTACACCTTC. Protein product: CASQPGTGNGYTF. Based on the CDR3 plus reference TRBV2 and TRBJ1-2, the full variable domain is EPEVTQTPSHQVTQMGQEVILRCVPISNHLYFYWYRQILGQKVEFLVSFYNNEISEKSEIFDDQFSVERPDGSNFTLKIRSTKLEDSAMYFCASQPGTGNGYTFGSGTRLTVV.

The genes are TRBV25-1 and TRBJ2-5; TRBD1 matches at 8 bases. This CDR3 region has 15 residues. CDR1 MGHDK and CDR2 SYGVNS come from the germline V gene. The V gene end was trimmed by 5 bases and the J gene end by 2 bases; junction bases not matched to a gene: 7. The CDR3 DNA reads as TGTGCCAGCAGTACACAGAGACAGGGGCAAGAGACCCAGTACTTC. Its translation is CASSTQRQGQETQYF.

J is TRBJ2-5 and V is TRBV9, with D possibly being TRBD1 or TRBD2 (5 bases each). The CDR3 extends over 15 amino acids. The V and J ends lost 4 bases and 5 bases respectively, with 18 bases between them. CDR1 is SGDLS, CDR2 YYNGEE, per germline. CDR3 DNA sequence: TGTGCCAGCAGCACCCGGGACCTAATGATGGAGACCCAGTACTTC. This encodes CASSTRDLMMETQYF. Drawing the rest from reference TRBV9 and TRBJ2-5, the complete variable domain is DSGVTQTPKHLITATGQRVTLRCSPRSGDLSVYWYQQSLDQGLQFLIQYYNGEERAKGNILERFSAQQFPDLHSELNLSSLELGDSALYFCASSTRDLMMETQYFGPGTRLLVL.

This clone occurred many times. This chain uses TRBV29-1 with TRBJ2-2; perhaps TRBD1 as D (6 bases). Germline CDR1 reads SQVTM; CDR2 reads ANQGSEA. The CDR3 has 14 amino acids. Trimming left V 1 base short and J 3 bases short, with 9 bases between. CDR3 region: CSVEAGVDTGELFF. The CDR3 coding sequence is TGCAGCGTTGAAGCAGGGGTAGACACCGGGGAGCTGTTTTTT.

This clone occurred once. V and J are TRBV5-4 and TRBJ2-3; 12 bases map to TRBD2. V was pared by 4 bases and J by 3 bases, with 6 bases of the junction left unmatched. CDR3 length: 16 amino acids. From germline, CDR1 is SGHNT and CDR2 YYREEE (reference sequence). CDR3 coding DNA: TGTGCCAGCAGCGACGCTAGCGGGAGGGCTACAGATACGCAGTATTTT. Translation: CASSDASGRATDTQYF. The variable domain in full, completed from reference TRBV5-4 and TRBJ2-3, reads ETGVTQSPTHLIKTRGQQVTLRCSSQSGHNTVSWYQQALGQGPQFIFQYYREEENGRGNFPPRFSGLQFPNYSSELNVNALELDDSALYLCASSDASGRATDTQYFGPGTRLTVL.

The CDR3 loop is CAAGREVHEQYF. Here the CDR3 DNA reads TGTGCCGCAGGCAGGGAAGTACACGAGCAGTACTTC. The J gene is TRBJ2-7, the V gene TRBV27, with D perhaps TRBD1 (5 bases). CDR3 size: 12 residues. V lost 11 bases and J 5 bases, leaving 16 bases between the germline ends. CDR1 MNHEY and CDR2 SMNVEV come from the germline V gene (reference sequence).

This clone came up many times. The chain recombines TRBV4-3 with TRBJ2-7, with no clear D. CDR1 is LGHNA, CDR2 YSLEER, per germline. The V gene lost 1 base and the J gene lost 2 bases, with 12 bases spanning the gap. The CDR3 has 15 amino acids. The CDR3 is CASSQGRSPAYEQYF. CDR3 nucleotides: TGCGCCAGCAGCCAAGGACGGAGTCCAGCCTACGAGCAGTACTTC.

The genes are TRBV29-1 and TRBJ2-1; D is ambiguous. The V gene lost 3 bases and the J gene lost 2 bases, with 2 bases spanning the gap. The CDR3 extends over 11 amino acids. Per germline, CDR1 SQVTM and CDR2 ANQGSEA. The CDR3 reads CSVDTYNEQFF. DNA of the CDR3: TGCAGCGTTGACACCTACAATGAGCAGTTCTTC.

This clone has just one count. The chain combines TRBV7-9 with TRBJ1-1; TRBD1 matches 8 bases. Trimming cost V 4 bases and J 4 bases; bases outside gene matches: 11. In germline, CDR1 is SEHNR, CDR2 FQNEAQ (reference sequence). The CDR3 has 16 amino acids. The chain's CDR3 is CASSSGQGFPITEAFF. As DNA, the CDR3 is TGTGCCAGCAGCTCCGGACAGGGCTTCCCTATCACTGAAGCTTTCTTT.

The genes are TRBV6-5 and TRBJ1-5; 8 bases are a match to TRBD1. This CDR3 comprises 15 residues. V shed 7 bases and J 2 bases; nucleotides not matched to a gene: 7. Germline V lookup: CDR1 MNHEY, CDR2 SVGAGI. In DNA, the CDR3 is TGTGCCAGCACCCCCAGGGGGCAGGGCAATCAGCCCCAGCATTTT. Amino acid sequence: CASTPRGQGNQPQHF.

The chain joins TRBV9 to TRBJ1-2; 7 bases are a match to TRBD1. This CDR3 contains 12 residues. Looked up from germline, CDR1 is SGDLS and CDR2 is YYNGEE. After removal of 3 bases from V and 8 bases from J, the junction contained 4 bases not matched to a gene. The CDR3 region has the DNA TGTGCCAGCAGCGGCACAGGGGTGGGCTACACCTTC. This sequence encodes CASSGTGVGYTF.

The genes are TRBV18 and TRBJ2-1; D is ambiguous. The V and J ends lost 3 bases and 0 bases respectively, with 12 bases between them. Germline loops: CDR1 KGHSH, CDR2 LQKENI. The length of the CDR3 is 16 residues. CDR3 residues: CASSPRAVSSYNEQFF. Written as DNA, the CDR3 is TGTGCCAGCTCACCCCGGGCGGTCAGCTCCTACAATGAGCAGTTCTTC.

The chain has TRBV6-5 and TRBJ1-3, with D unclear. Trimming left V 7 bases short and J 2 bases short, with 12 bases between. The CDR3 runs to 14 residues. Germline CDR1 MNHEY, CDR2 SVGAGI. CDR3 residues: CASNPGNAGNTIYF. The CDR3 nucleotides are TGTGCCAGCAACCCGGGTAACGCTGGAAACACCATATATTTT.

The chain is built from TRBV10-3 and TRBJ2-1, with 13 bases lining up with TRBD2. The CDR3 has 15 residues. With V trimmed by 4 bases and J by 9 bases, 6 bases remained unmatched. Germline-derived CDR1 and CDR2 are ENHRY and SYGVKD. The CDR3, as DNA: TGTGCCATCAGTGGGACTAGCGGGAGTGAAGGTGAGCAGTTCTTC. It specifies CAISGTSGSEGEQFF.